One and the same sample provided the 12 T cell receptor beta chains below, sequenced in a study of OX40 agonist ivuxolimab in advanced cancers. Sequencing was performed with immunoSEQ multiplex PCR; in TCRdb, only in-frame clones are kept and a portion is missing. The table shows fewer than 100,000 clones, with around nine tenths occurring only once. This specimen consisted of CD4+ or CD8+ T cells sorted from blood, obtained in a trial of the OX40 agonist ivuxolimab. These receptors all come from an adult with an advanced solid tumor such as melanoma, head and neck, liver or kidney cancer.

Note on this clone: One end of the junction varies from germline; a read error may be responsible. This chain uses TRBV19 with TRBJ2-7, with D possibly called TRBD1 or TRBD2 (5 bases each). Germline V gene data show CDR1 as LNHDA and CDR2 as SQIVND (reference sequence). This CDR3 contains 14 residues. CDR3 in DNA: TGTGCCAATAGTATGGGGCAGGACTGGGGCGAGCAGTACTTC. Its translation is CANSMGQDWGEQYF.

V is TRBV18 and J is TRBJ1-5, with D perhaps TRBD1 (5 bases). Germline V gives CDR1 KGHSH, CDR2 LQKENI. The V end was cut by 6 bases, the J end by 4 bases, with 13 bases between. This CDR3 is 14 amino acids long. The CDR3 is CASSHGTENQPQHF. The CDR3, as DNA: TGTGCCAGCTCCCACGGGACGGAAAATCAGCCCCAGCATTTT.

Here the CDR3 reads CAWSWTSGNVDTQYF. The CDR3, as DNA: TGTGCCTGGAGTTGGACTAGCGGGAATGTAGATACGCAGTATTTT. The chain has TRBV30 and TRBJ2-3, with 12 bases fitting TRBD2. Germline CDR1 reads GTSNPN; CDR2 reads SVGIG (reference sequence). The CDR3 covers 15 residues. V lost 2 bases, J lost 5 bases, and 5 bases stayed unmatched. The full variable domain, rest sourced from reference TRBV30 and TRBJ2-3, is SQTIHQWPATLVQPVGSPLSLECTVEGTSNPNLYWYRQAAGRGLQLLFYSVGIGQISSEVPQNLSASRPQDRQFILSSKKLLLSDSGFYLCAWSWTSGNVDTQYFGPGTRLTVL.

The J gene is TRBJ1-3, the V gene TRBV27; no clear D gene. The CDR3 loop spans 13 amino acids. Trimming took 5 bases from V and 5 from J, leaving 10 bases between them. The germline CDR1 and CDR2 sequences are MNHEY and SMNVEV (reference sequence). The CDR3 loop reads CASSPSARNTIYF. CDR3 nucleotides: TGTGCCAGCAGTCCTTCCGCTCGAAACACCATATATTTT.

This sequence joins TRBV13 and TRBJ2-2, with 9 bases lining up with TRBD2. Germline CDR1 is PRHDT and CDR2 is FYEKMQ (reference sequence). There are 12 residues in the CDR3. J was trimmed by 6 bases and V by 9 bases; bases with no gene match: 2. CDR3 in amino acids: CASQRGAGELFF. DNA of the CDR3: TGTGCCAGTCAGCGGGGGGCCGGGGAGCTGTTTTTT.

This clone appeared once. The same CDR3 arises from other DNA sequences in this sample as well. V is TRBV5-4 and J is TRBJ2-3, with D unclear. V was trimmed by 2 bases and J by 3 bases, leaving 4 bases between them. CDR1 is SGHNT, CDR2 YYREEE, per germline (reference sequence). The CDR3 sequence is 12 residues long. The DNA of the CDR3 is TGTGCCAGCAGCTTTGGTACAGATACGCAGTATTTT. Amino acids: CASSFGTDTQYF.

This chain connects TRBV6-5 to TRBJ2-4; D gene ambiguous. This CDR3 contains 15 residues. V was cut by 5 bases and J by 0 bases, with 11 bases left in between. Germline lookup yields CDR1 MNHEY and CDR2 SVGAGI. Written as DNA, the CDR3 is TGTGCCAGCAGTCCGCTCGCGTTAGCCAAAAACATTCAGTACTTC. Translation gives CASSPLALAKNIQYF.

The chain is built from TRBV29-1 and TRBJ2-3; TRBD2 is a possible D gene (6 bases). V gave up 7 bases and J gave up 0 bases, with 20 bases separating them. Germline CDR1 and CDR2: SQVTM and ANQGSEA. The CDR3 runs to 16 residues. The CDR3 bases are TGCAGCGCGGATGGAAAGTTAGCGGCTAGCACAGATACGCAGTATTTT. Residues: CSADGKLAASTDTQYF.

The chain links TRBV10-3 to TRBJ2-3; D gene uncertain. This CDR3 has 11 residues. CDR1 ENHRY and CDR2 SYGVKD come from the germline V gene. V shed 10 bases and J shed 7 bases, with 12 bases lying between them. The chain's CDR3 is CATTQGNTQYF. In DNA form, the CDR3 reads TGTGCCACGACGCAAGGAAATACGCAGTATTTT.

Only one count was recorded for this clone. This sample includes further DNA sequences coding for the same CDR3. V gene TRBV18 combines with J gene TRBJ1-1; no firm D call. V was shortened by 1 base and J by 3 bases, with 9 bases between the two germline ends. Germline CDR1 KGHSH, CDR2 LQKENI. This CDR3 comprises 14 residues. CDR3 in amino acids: CASSPRGGDTEAFF. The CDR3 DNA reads TGTGCCAGCTCACCACGCGGCGGAGACACTGAAGCTTTCTTT.

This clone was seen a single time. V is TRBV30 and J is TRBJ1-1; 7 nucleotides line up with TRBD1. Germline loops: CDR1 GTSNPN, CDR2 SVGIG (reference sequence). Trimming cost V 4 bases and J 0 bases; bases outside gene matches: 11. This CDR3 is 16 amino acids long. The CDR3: CAWISGQGVMNTEAFF. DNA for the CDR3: TGTGCCTGGATATCTGGGCAGGGGGTCATGAACACTGAAGCTTTCTTT.

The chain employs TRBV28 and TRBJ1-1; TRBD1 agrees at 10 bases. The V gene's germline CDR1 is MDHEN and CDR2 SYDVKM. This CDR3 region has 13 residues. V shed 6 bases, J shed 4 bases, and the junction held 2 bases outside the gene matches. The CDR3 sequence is CASRGQGGTEAFF. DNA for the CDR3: TGTGCCAGCAGAGGACAGGGGGGCACTGAAGCTTTCTTT.